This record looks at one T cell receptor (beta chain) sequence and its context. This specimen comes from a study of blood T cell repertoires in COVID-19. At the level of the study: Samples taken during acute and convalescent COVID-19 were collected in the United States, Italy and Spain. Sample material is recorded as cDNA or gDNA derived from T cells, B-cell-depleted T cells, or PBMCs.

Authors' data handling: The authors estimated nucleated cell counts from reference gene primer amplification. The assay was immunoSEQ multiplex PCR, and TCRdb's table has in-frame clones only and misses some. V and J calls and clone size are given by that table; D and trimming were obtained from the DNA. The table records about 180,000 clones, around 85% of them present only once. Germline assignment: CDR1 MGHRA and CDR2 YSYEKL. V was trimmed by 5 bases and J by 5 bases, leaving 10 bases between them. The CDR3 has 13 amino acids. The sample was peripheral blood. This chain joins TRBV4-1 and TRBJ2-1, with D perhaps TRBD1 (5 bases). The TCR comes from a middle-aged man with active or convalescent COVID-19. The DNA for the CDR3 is TGCGCCAGCAGCAATGGACACAACAATGAGCAGTTCTTC. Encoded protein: CASSNGHNNEQFF.